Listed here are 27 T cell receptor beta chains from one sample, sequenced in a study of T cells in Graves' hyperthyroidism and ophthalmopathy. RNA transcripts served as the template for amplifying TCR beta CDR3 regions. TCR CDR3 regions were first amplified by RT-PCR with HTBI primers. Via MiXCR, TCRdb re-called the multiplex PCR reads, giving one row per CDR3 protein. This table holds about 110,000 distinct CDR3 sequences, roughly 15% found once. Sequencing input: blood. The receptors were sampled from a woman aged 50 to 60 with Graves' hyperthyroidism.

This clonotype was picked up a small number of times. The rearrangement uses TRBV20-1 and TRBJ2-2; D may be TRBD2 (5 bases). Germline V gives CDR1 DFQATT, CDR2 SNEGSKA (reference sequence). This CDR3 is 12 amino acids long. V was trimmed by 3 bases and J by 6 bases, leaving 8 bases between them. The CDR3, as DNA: TGCAGTGCTAGCGGGGAGCCCGGGGAGCTGTTTTTT. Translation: CSASGEPGELFF.

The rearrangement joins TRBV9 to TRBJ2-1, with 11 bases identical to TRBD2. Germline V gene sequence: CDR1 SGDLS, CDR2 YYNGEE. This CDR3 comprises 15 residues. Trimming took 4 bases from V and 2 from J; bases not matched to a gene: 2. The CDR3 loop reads CASSRLAGPYNEQFF. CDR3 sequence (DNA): TGTGCCAGCAGCAGACTAGCGGGACCCTACAATGAGCAGTTCTTC.

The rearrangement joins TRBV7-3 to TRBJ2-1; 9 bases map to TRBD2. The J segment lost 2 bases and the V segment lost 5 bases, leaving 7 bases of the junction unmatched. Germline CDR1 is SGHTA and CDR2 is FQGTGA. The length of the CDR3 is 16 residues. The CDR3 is CASSPRAGGAYNEQFF. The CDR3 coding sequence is TGTGCCAGCAGCCCACGGGCGGGAGGGGCCTACAATGAGCAGTTCTTC.

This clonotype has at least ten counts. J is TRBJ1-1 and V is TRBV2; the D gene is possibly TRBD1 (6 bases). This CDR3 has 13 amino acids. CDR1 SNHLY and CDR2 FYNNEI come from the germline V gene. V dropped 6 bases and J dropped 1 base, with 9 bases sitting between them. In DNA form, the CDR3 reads TGTGCCAGCAGGGCGGACAGGAACACTGAAGCTTTCTTT. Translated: CASRADRNTEAFF.

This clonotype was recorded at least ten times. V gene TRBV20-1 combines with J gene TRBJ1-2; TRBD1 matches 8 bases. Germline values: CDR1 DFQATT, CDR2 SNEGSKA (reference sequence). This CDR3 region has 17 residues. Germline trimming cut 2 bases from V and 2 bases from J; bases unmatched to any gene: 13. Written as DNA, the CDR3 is TGCAGTGCTAGAACGGACAGGGTAGAGAGAAAAAACTATGGCTACACCTTC. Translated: CSARTDRVERKNYGYTF.

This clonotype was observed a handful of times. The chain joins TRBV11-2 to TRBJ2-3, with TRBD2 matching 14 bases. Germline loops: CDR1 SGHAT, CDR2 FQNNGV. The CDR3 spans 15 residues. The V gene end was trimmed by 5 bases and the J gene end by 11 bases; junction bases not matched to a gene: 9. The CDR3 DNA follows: TGTGCCAGCAGCCAACCGGGACTAGCGGGAGCTATGCAGTATTTT. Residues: CASSQPGLAGAMQYF.

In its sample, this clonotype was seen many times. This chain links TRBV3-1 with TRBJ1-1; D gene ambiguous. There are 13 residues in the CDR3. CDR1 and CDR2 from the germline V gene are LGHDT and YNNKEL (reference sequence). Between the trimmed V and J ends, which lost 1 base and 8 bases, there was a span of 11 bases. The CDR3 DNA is TGTGCCAGCAGCCAAGTTTCCGGCCGCGAAGCTTTCTTT. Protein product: CASSQVSGREAFF.

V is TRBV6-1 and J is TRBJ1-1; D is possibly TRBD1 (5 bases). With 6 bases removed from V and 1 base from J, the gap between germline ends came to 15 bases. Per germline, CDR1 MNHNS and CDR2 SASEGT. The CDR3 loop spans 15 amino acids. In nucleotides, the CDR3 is TGTGCCAGCAGCCCTGGGGCTATGAAGAACACTGAAGCTTTCTTT. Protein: CASSPGAMKNTEAFF.

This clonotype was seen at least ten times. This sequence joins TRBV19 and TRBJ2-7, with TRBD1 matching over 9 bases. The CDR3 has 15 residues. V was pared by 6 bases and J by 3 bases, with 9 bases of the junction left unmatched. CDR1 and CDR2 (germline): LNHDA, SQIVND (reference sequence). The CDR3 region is CASSKGTGSLYEQYF. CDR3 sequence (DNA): TGTGCCAGTAGCAAAGGGACAGGGAGTCTCTACGAGCAGTACTTC.

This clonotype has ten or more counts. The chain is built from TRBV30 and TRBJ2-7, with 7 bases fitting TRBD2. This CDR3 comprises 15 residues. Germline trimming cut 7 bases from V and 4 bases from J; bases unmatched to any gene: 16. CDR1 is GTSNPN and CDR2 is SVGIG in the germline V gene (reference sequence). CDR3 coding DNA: TGTGCCTCCTCACCTCGCCTTCGCGGGAGTTACGAGCAGTACGTC. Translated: CASSPRLRGSYEQYV.

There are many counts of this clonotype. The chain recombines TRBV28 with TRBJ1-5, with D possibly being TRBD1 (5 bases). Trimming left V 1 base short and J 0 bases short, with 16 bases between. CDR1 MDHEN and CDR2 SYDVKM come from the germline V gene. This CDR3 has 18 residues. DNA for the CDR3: TGTGCCAGCAGTTTATTGGTCTTGGGACCGCATAGCAATCAGCCCCAGCATTTT. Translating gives CASSLLVLGPHSNQPQHF.

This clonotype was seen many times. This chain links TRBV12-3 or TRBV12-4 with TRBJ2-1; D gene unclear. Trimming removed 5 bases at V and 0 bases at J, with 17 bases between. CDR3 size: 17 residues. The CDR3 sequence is CASSPTYGVSSYNEQFF. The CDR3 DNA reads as TGTGCCAGCAGTCCCACTTATGGGGTAAGCTCCTACAATGAGCAGTTCTTC.

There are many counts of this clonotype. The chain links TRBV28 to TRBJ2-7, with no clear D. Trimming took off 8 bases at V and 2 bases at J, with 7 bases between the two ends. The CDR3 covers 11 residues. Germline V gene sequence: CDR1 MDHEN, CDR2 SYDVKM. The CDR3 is CASGSTYEQYF. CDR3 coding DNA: TGTGCCAGCGGCTCTACCTACGAGCAGTACTTC.

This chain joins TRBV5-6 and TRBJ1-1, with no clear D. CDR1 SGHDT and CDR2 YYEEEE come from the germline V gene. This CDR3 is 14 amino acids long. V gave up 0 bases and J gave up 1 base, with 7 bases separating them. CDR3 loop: CASSLAAENTEAFF. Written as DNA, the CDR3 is TGTGCCAGCAGCTTGGCCGCAGAGAACACTGAAGCTTTCTTT.

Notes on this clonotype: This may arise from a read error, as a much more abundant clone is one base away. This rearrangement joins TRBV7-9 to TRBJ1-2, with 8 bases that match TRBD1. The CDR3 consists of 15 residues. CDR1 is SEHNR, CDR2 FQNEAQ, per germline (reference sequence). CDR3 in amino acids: CANSSGDRPDYGYTF. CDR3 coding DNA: TGTGCCAACAGCTCAGGGGACAGGCCGGACTATGGCTACACCTTC. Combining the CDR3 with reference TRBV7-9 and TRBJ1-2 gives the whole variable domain DTGVSQNPRHKITKRGQNVTFRCDPISEHNRLYWYRQTLGQGPEFLTYFQNEAQLEKSRLLSDRFSAERPKGSFSTLEIQRTEQGDSAMYLCANSSGDRPDYGYTFGSGTRLTVV.

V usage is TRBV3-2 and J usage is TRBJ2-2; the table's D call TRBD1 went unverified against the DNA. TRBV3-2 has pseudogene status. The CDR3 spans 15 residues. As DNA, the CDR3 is TGTGCCAGCGGTCGTGCAAGGGGGAGAACCGGGGAGCTGTTTTTT. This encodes CASGRARGRTGELFF.

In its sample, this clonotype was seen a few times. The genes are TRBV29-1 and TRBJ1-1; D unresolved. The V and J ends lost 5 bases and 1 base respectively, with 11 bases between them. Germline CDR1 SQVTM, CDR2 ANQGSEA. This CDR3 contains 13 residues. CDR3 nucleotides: TGCAGCGTTTTAGTCTTTCAGAACACTGAAGCTTTCTTT. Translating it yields CSVLVFQNTEAFF.

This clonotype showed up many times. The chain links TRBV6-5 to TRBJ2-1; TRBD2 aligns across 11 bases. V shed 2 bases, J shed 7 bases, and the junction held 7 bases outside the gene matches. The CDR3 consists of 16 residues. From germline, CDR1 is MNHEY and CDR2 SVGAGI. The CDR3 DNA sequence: TGTGCCAGCAGTTACCCCACTAGCGGGAGCTTGAATGAGCAGTTCTTC. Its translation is CASSYPTSGSLNEQFF.

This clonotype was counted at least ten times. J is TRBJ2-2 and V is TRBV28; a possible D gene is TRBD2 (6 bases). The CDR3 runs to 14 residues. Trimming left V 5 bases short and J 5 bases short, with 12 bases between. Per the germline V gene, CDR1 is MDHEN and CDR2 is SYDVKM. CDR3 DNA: TGTGCCAGCAGTGCTCCTAGCGAGACCGGGGAGCTGTTTTTT. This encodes CASSAPSETGELFF. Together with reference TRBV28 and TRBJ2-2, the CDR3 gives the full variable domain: DVKVTQSSRYLVKRTGEKVFLECVQDMDHENMFWYRQDPGLGLRLIYFSYDVKMKEKGDIPEGYSVSREKKERFSLILESASTNQTSMYLCASSAPSETGELFFGEGSRLTVL.

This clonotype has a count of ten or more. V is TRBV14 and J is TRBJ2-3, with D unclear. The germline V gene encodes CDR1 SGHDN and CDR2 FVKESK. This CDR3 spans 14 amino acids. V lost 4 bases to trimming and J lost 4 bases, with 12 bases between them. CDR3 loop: CASSRKMVADTQYF. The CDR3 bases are TGTGCCAGCAGCCGGAAGATGGTGGCAGATACGCAGTATTTT.

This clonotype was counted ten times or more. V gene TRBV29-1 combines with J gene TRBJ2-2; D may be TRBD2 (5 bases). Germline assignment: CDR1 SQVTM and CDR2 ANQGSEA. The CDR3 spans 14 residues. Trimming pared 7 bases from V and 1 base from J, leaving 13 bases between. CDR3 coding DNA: TGCAGCGCCGAGGACGGGAAGAACACCGGGGAGCTGTTTTTT. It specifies CSAEDGKNTGELFF.

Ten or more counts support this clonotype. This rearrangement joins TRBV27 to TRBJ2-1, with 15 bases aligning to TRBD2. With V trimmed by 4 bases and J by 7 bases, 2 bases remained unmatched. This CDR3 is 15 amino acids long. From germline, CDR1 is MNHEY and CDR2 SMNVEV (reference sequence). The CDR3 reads CASSSGTSGRNEQFF. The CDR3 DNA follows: TGTGCCAGCAGTTCCGGGACTAGCGGGAGGAATGAGCAGTTCTTC.

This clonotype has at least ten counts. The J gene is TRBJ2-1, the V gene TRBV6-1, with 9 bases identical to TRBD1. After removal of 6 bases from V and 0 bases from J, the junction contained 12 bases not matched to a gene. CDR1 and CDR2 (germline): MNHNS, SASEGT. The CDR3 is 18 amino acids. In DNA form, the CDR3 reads TGTGCCAGCAGCCTATTCGGACAGGGGAAGTTCTCCTACAATGAGCAGTTCTTC. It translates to CASSLFGQGKFSYNEQFF.

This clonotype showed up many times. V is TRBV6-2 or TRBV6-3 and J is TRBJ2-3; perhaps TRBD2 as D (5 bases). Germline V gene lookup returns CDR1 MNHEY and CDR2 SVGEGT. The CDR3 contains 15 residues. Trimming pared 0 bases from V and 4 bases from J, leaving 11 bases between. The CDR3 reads CASSYSGSGADTQYF. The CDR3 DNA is TGTGCCAGCAGTTACTCAGGGTCCGGGGCAGATACGCAGTATTTT.

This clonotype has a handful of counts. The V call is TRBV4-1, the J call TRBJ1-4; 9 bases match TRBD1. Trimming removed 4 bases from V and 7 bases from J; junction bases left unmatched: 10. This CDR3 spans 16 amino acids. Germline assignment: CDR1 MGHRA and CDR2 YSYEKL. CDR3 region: CASSLTGGGGFEKLFF. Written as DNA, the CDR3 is TGCGCCAGCAGCCTTACAGGGGGCGGTGGGTTTGAAAAACTGTTTTTT.

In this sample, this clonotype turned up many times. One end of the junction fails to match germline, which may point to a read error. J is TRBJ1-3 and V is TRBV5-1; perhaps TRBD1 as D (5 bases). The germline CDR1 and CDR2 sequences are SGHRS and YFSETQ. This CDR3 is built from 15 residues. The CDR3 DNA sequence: TGCACCAGCAGCTTGGCCGCAGGGATGTTAAACACCATATATTTT. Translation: CTSSLAAGMLNTIYF.

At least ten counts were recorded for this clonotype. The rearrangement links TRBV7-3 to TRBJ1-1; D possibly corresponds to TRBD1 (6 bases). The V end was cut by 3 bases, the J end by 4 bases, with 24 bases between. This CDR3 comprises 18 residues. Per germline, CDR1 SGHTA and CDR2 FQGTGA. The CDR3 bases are TGTGCCAGCAGCTTGGGGCCGGGGGGGCCAACCGGACTCACTGAAGCTTTCTTT. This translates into CASSLGPGGPTGLTEAFF.